This paragraph covers one TCR beta chain sequence. The data are from a study of CD8 T cells in Susac syndrome. Roughly 0.45 to 1 ug RNA was reverse transcribed with random hexamers. TCRdb passed the immunoSEQ multiplex PCR reads through MiXCR, listing each CDR3 protein once. Counted here are 95,000 to 150,000 distinct CDR3 sequences, around 94% occurring once; the ten biggest clones make up around 0.087%. CDR1 and CDR2 (germline): DFQATT, SNEGSKA (reference sequence). The CDR3 loop spans 14 amino acids. V lost 6 bases to trimming and J lost 3 bases; unmatched junction nucleotides: 8. The TCR originated in a human donor in good health. Sequenced input: CD4+ T cells from PBMCs. The gene calls are TRBV20-1 and TRBJ2-1; 7 bases are shared with TRBD2. The CDR3 region has the DNA TGCAGTGCGGGGAGGCTAGCGGACTACAATGAGCAGTTCTTC. Translation gives CSAGRLADYNEQFF.